The 9 T cell receptor beta chains listed next were all sequenced from one sample in a study of PD-1 blockade in classical Hodgkin lymphoma. Time point in this sample: cycle 4 day 1 (C4D1), after 5 to 7 weeks of nivolumab. There was relapse after autologous stem cell transplantation in every patient, and there was variation in brentuximab vedotin exposure. Sequencing was performed with immunoSEQ multiplex PCR; in TCRdb, only in-frame clones are kept and a portion is missing. Found here are roughly 39,000 clones, just over 75% of them singletons; the top ten hold 9.8%. The input for sequencing was peripheral blood mononuclear cells (PBMCs), taken before the fourth cycle of nivolumab. These receptor sequences come from a human donor with classical Hodgkin lymphoma.

The V and J genes are TRBV27 and TRBJ2-2; D remains unclear. V was trimmed by 2 bases and J by 0 bases, leaving 7 bases between them. CDR3 length: 15 residues. Per the germline V gene, CDR1 is MNHEY and CDR2 is SMNVEV (reference sequence). CDR3: CASSLDNSNTGELFF. CDR3 sequence (DNA): TGTGCCAGCAGTTTAGACAACTCGAACACCGGGGAGCTGTTTTTT.

V is TRBV4-3 and J is TRBJ1-4, with D hard to call. The V end lost 2 bases, the J end lost 8 bases, and 9 bases lay between the germline ends. CDR3 length: 13 residues. Per germline, CDR1 LGHNA and CDR2 YSLEER. CDR3 DNA: TGCGCCAGCAGCCAAACTTCGGGCGAAAAACTGTTTTTT. Translation: CASSQTSGEKLFF.

This sequence joins TRBV7-8 and TRBJ2-5, with D tentatively TRBD1 or TRBD2 (6 bases each). Trimming removed 5 bases at V and 5 bases at J, with 18 bases between. CDR1 and CDR2 (germline): SGHVS, FQNEAQ. The length of the CDR3 is 15 residues. The CDR3 here is CASSQSGARMETQYF. As DNA, the CDR3 is TGTGCCAGCAGCCAGTCGGGGGCGCGGATGGAGACCCAGTACTTC.

The J gene is TRBJ1-1, the V gene TRBV6-1; a possible D gene is TRBD1 (5 bases). This CDR3 has 12 amino acids. Between the trimmed V and J ends, which lost 6 bases and 5 bases, there was a span of 10 bases. Germline V gives CDR1 MNHNS, CDR2 SASEGT. The CDR3 loop reads CASRGGWTEAFF. Here the CDR3 DNA reads TGTGCCAGCAGGGGGGGGTGGACTGAAGCTTTCTTT.

The chain has TRBV27 and TRBJ2-7; TRBD1 matches 11 bases. The CDR3 has 15 amino acids. Germline CDR1 reads MNHEY; CDR2 reads SMNVEV (reference sequence). Unmatched junction bases numbered 10, after V lost 5 bases and J lost 7 bases. The chain's CDR3 is CASSSGTGGRREQYF. The DNA of the CDR3 is TGTGCCAGCAGTAGCGGGACAGGGGGGCGGAGGGAGCAGTACTTC.

This chain connects TRBV9 to TRBJ1-5; D unclear. Looked up from germline, CDR1 is SGDLS and CDR2 is YYNGEE. The ends were cut back, 0 bases at V and 4 bases at J, with 11 bases in the middle. The CDR3 is 15 residues long. DNA for the CDR3: TGTGCCAGCAGCGTAGGTCCGTTTAGTAATCAGCCCCAGCATTTT. Protein: CASSVGPFSNQPQHF.

J is TRBJ2-2 and V is TRBV4-2, with 8 bases lining up with TRBD1. The germline V gene encodes CDR1 LGHNA and CDR2 YNFKEQ. The CDR3 loop spans 17 amino acids. Unmatched junction bases numbered 13, after V lost 8 bases and J lost 2 bases. Written as DNA, the CDR3 is TGTGCCAGCGGCCCAAGGGTAGGGACAGGCAACACCGGGGAGCTGTTTTTT. It translates to CASGPRVGTGNTGELFF.

The chain is built from TRBV6-1 and TRBJ1-2; 7 bases are a match to TRBD1. With 6 bases clipped from V and 7 bases from J, the junction kept 8 bases outside the gene matches. The CDR3 totals 13 residues. Germline V gives CDR1 MNHNS, CDR2 SASEGT. CDR3 coding DNA: TGTGCCAGCAGCGACAAACAGGGGAGTGGCTACACCTTC. Encoded protein: CASSDKQGSGYTF.

The chain links TRBV1 to TRBJ2-5; the table's D call, TRBD2, was not checked against the DNA. TRBV1 represents a pseudogene. There are 11 residues in the CDR3. CDR3: CCSGGNETQYF. DNA of the CDR3: TGCTGTAGCGGGGGGAACGAGACCCAGTACTTC.